This T cell receptor beta chain was obtained from a study of T-cell reconstitution after alpha-beta-depleted transplantation in children. Study results and limitations: Once a year had passed after transplant, T-cell counts and diversity came mostly from newly produced T cells. Approximately two months post-transplant, alpha-beta T cells reportedly originated from several hundred expanded graft clones. Some patients' high day-60 TCRbeta diversity was traced to surviving recipient T cells and thymic progenitors.

CDR3 length equals 13 residues. Trimming took 6 bases from V and 6 from J; bases not matched to a gene: 4. Per germline, CDR1 MDHEN and CDR2 SYDVKM. For TCRbeta, the library was prepared with unique molecular identifiers. Using its own MiXCR run on the PCR reads, TCRdb lists one record per CDR3 protein. There are around 500,000 distinct CDR3 sequences in the sample; 23% occur only once, and 13% to 15% lies in the top ten. This clonotype was observed a few times. The antigen remains unidentified. This clonotype was obtained from a boy in the first two years of life who had a stem cell transplant for acute myeloid leukemia, so the T cells may come from the graft donor. Sequencing was performed on PBMCs, mostly from graft donor cells, taken 360 days after TCRalphabeta/CD19-depleted stem cell transplant. The chain is built from TRBV28 and TRBJ2-3; 9 nucleotides match TRBD2. The CDR3 DNA is TGTGCCAGCAGAGCTAGCGGGGTTGATACGCAGTATTTT. Translated: CASRASGVDTQYF.